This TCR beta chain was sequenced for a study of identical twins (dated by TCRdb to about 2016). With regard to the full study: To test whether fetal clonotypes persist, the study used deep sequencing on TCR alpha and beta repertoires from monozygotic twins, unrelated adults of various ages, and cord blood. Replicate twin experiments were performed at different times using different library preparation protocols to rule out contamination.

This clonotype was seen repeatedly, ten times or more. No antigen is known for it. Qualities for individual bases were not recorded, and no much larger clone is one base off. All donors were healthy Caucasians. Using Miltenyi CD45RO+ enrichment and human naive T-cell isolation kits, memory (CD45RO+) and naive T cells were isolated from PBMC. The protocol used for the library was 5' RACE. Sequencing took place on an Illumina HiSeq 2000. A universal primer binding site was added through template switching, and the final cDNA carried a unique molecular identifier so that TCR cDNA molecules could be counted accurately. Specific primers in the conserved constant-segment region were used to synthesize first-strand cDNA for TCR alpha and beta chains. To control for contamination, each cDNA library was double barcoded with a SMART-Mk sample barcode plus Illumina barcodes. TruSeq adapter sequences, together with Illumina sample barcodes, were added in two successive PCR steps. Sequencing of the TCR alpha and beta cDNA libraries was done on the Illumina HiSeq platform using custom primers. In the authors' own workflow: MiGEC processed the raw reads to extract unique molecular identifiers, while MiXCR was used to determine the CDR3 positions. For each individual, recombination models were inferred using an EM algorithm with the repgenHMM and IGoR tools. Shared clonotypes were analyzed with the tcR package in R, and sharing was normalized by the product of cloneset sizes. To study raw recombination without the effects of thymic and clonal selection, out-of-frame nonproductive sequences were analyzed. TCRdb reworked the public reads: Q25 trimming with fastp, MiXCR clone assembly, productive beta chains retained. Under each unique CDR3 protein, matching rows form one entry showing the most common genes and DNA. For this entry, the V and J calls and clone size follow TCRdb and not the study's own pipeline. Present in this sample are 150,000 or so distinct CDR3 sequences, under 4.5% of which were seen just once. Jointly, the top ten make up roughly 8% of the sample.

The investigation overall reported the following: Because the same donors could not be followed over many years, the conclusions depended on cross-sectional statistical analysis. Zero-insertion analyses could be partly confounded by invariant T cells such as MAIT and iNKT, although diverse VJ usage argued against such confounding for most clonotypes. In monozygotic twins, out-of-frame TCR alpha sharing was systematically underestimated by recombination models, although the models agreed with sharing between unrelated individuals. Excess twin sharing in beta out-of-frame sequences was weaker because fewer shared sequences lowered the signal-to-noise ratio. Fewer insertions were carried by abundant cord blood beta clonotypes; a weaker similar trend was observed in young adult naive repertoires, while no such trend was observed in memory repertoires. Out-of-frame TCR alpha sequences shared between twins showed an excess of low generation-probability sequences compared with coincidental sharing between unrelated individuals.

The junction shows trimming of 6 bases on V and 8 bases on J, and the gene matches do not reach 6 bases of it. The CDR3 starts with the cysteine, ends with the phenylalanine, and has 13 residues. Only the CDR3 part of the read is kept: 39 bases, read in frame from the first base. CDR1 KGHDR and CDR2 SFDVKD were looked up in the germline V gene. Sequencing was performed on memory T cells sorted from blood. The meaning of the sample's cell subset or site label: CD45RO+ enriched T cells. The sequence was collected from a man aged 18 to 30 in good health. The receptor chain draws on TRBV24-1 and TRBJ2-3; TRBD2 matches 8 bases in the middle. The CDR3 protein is CATSITAGGTQYF. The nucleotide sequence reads TGTGCCACCAGTATCACCGCGGGGGGTACGCAGTATTTT.